This note documents a single T cell receptor beta chain sequence. Antigen: not known. One junction end does not reproduce the germline sequence, and a read error may be involved. The sample is drawn from a study of molecular identifiers for immune sequencing clone quantification. Study-wide points: In naive cells, under 1% of molecules belonged to clones above 20 RNA copies, against over 97% in effector cells.

Germline values: CDR1 LGHNA, CDR2 YSLEER. The length of the CDR3 is 15 residues. One entry per CDR3 protein, called by TCRdb with MiXCR from the PCR reads. The sample consists of about 630,000 distinct CDR3 sequences, 25% of them appearing once. Researchers sorted naive CD8 T cells as cells that were CD8+CD4-CCR7+CD45RA+. V and J are TRBV4-3 and TRBJ2-1, with 10 bases that match TRBD2. This receptor was identified in a human donor in good health. Some libraries in this study had Jurkat cell RNA spiked in. Material for sequencing was naive CD8+ T cells from blood, with Jurkat cell RNA spiked in. Noted subset: FACS-sorted CD8+CD4-CCR7+CD45RA+ naive T cells. CDR3 in DNA: TGCACCAGTAAAAGGACTAGCGGACTCGGCAATGAGCAGTTCTTC. Encoded protein: CTSKRTSGLGNEQFF.